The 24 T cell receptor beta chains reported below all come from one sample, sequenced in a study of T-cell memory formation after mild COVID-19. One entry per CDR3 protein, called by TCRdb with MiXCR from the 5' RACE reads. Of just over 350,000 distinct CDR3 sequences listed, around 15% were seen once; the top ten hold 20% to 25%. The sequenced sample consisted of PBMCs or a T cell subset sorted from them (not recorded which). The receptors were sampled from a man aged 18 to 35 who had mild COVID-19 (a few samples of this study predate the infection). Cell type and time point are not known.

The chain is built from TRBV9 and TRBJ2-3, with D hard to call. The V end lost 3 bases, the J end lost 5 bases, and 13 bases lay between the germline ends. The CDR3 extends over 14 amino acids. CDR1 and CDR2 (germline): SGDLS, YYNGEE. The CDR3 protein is CASSAALKQDTQYF. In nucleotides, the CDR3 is TGTGCCAGCAGCGCGGCCCTTAAACAAGATACGCAGTATTTT. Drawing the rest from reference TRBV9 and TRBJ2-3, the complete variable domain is DSGVTQTPKHLITATGQRVTLRCSPRSGDLSVYWYQQSLDQGLQFLIQYYNGEERAKGNILERFSAQQFPDLHSELNLSSLELGDSALYFCASSAALKQDTQYFGPGTRLTVL.

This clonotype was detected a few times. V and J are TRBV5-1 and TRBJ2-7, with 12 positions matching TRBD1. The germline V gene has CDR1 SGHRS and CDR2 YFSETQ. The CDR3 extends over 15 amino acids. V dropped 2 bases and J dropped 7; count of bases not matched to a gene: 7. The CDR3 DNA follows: TGCGCCAGCAGCTTACCGGGACAGGGGGCTGAAGAGCAGTACTTC. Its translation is CASSLPGQGAEEQYF.

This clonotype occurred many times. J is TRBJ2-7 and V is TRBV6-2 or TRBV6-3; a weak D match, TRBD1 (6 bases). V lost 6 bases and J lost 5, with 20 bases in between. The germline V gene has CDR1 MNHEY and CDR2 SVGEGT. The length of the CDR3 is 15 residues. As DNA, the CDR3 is TGTGCCAGCAGCACAGGGTCGTGGCACTTGGACGAGCAGTACGTC. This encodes CASSTGSWHLDEQYV.

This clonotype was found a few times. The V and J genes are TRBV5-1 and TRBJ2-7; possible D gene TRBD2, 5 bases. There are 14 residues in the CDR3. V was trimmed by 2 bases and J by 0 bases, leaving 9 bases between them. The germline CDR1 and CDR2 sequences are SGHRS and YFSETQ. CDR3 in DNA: TGCGCCAGCAGCTTTCGGGGAGACTCCTACGAGCAGTACTTC. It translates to CASSFRGDSYEQYF.

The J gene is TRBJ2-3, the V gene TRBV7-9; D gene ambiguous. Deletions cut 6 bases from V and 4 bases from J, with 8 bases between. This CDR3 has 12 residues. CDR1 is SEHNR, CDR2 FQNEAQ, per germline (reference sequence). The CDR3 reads CASRRGSDTQYF. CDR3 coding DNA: TGTGCCAGCAGACGTGGGTCAGATACGCAGTATTTT.

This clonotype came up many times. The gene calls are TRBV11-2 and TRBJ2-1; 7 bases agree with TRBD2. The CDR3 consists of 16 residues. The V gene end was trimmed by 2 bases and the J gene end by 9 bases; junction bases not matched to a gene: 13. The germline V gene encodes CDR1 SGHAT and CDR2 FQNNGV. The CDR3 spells CASSLFSQGGRAEQFF. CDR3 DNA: TGTGCCAGCAGCTTATTCTCCCAGGGAGGGCGCGCTGAGCAGTTCTTC.

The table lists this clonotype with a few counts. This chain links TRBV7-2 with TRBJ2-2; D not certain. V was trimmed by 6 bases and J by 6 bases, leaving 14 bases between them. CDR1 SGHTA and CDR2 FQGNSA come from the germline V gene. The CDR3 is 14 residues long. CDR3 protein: CASRVGPRAGELFF. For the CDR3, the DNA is TGTGCCAGCAGAGTGGGCCCCCGGGCCGGGGAGCTGTTTTTT.

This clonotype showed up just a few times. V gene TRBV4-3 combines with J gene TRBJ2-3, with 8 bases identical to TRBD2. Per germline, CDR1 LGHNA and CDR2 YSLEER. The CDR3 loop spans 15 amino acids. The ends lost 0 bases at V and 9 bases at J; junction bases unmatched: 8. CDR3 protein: CASSQDHGGGKTQYF. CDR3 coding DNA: TGCGCCAGCAGCCAAGATCACGGCGGGGGGAAAACGCAGTATTTT.

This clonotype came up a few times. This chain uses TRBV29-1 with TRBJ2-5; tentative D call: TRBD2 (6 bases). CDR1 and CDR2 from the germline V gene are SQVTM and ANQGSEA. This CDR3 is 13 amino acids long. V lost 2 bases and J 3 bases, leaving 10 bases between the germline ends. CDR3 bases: TGCAGCGTTGAACGCGGGGCAAAAGAGACCCAGTACTTC. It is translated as CSVERGAKETQYF.

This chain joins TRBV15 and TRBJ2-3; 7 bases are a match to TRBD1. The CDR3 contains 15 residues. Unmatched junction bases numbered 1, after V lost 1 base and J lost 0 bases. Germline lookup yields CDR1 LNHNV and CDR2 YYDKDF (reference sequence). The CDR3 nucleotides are TGTGCCACCAGCAGAGGACAGGGCAGCACAGATACGCAGTATTTT. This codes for CATSRGQGSTDTQYF. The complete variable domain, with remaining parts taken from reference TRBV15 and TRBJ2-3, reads DAMVIQNPRYQVTQFGKPVTLSCSQTLNHNVMYWYQQKSSQAPKLLFHYYDKDFNNEADTPDNFQSRRPNTSFCFLDIRSPGLGDTAMYLCATSRGQGSTDTQYFGPGTRLTVL.

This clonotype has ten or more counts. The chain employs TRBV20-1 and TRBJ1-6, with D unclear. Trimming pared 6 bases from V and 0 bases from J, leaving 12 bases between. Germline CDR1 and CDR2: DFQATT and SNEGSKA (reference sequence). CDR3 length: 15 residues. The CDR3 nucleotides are TGCAGTGCAGCAAGAGGGAGCTCCTATAATTCACCCCTCCACTTT. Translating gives CSAARGSSYNSPLHF.

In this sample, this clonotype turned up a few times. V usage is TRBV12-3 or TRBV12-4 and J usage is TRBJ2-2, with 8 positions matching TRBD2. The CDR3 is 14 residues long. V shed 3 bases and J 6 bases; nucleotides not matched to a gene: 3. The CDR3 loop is CASSLRAGAGELFF. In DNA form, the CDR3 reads TGTGCCAGCAGTTTGAGAGCGGGAGCCGGGGAGCTGTTTTTT.

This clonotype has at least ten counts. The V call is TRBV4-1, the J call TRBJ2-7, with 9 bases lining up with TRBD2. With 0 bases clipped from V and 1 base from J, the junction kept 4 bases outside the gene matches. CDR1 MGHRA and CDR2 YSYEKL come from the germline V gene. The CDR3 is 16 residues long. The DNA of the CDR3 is TGCGCCAGCAGCCAAGATGGAGGACTAGCGTCCTACGAGCAGTACTTC. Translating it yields CASSQDGGLASYEQYF.

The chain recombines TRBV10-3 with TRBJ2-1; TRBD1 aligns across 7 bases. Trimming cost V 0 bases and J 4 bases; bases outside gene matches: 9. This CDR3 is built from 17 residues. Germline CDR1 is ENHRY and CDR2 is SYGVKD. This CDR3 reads CAISESRGQSTYNEQFF. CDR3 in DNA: TGTGCCATCAGTGAGTCTAGGGGACAGAGTACATACAATGAGCAGTTCTTC.

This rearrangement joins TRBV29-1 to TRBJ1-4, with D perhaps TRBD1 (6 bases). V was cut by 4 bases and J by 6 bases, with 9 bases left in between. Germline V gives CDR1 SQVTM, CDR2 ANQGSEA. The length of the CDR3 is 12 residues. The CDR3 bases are TGCAGCGTTGCGGGGGCCGATGAAAAACTGTTTTTT. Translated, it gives CSVAGADEKLFF.

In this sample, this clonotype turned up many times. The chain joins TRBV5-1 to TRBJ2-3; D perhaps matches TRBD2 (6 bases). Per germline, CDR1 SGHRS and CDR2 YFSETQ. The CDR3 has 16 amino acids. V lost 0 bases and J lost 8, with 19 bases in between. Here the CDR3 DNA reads TGCGCCAGCAGCTTGGCGGGAGCGGTCCTAGGCGGTACGCAGTATTTT. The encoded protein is CASSLAGAVLGGTQYF. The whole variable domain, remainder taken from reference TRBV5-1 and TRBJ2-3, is KAGVTQTPRYLIKTRGQQVTLSCSPISGHRSVSWYQQTPGQGLQFLFEYFSETQRNKGNFPGRFSGRQFSNSRSEMNVSTLELGDSALYLCASSLAGAVLGGTQYFGPGTRLTVL.

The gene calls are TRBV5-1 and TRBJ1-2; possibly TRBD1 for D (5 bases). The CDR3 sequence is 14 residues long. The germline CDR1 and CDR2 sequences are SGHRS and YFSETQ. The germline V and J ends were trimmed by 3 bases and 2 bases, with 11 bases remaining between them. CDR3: CASSSRTRNYGYTF. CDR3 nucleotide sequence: TGCGCCAGCAGCTCAAGGACACGGAACTATGGCTACACCTTC.

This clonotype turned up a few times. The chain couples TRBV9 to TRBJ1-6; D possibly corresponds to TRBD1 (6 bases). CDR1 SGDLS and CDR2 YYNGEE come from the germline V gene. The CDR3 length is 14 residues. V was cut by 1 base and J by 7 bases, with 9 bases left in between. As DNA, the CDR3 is TGTGCCAGCAGCGTATGGCAGGGGAATTCACCCCTCCACTTT. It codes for CASSVWQGNSPLHF.

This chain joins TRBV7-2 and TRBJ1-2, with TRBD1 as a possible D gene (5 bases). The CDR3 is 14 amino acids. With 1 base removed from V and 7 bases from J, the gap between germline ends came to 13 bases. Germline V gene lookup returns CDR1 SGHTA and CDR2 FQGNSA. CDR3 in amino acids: CASSLVTGGGGYTF. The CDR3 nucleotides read TGTGCCAGCAGCTTAGTGACGGGGGGTGGTGGCTACACCTTC.

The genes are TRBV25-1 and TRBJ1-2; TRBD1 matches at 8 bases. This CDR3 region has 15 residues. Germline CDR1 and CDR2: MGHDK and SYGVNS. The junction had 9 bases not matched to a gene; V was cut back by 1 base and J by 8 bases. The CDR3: CASSEFLDREGGYTF. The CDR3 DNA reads TGTGCCAGCAGTGAATTTTTGGACAGGGAGGGAGGCTACACCTTC.

DNA of the CDR3: TGTGCCAGCAGTTTCGGTATGGGGCGGAACTATGGCTACACCTTC. It encodes CASSFGMGRNYGYTF. The chain links TRBV12-3 or TRBV12-4 to TRBJ1-2, with a possible D match to TRBD1 (5 bases). V was cut by 3 bases and J by 2 bases, with 13 bases left in between. This CDR3 is 15 amino acids long.

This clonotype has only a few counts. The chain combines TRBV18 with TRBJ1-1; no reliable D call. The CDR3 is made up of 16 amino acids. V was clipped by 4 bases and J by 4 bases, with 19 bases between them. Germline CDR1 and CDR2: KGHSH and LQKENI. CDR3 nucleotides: TGTGCCAGCTCACAACTTTTTATCGGAGTTGGCACTGAAGCTTTCTTT. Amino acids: CASSQLFIGVGTEAFF.

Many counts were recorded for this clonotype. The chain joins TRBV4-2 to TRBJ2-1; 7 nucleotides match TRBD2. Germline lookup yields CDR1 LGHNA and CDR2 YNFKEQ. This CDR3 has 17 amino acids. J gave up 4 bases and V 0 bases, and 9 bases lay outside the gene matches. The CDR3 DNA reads TGTGCCAGCAGCCAAGAGAAGTCGGGGGGTCCGTACAATGAGCAGTTCTTC. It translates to CASSQEKSGGPYNEQFF.

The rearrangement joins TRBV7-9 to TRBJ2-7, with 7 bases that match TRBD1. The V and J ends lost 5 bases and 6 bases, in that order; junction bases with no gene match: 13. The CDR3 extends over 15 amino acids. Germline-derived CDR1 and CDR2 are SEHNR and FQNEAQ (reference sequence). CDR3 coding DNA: TGTGCCAGCAGCCCGGGGACAGCCGCGGCCCCCGAGCAGTACGTC. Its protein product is CASSPGTAAAPEQYV.